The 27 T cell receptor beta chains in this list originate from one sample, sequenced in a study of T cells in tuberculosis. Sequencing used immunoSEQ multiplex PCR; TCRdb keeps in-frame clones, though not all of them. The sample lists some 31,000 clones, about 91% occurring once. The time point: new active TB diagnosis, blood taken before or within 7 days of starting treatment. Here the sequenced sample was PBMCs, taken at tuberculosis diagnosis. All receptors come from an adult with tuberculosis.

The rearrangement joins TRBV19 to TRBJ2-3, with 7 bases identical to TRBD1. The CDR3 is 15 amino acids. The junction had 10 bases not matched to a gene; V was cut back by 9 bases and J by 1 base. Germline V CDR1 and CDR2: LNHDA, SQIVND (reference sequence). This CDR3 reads CASVDRVYGTDTQYF. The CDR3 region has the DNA TGTGCCAGCGTCGACAGGGTATACGGCACAGATACGCAGTATTTT.

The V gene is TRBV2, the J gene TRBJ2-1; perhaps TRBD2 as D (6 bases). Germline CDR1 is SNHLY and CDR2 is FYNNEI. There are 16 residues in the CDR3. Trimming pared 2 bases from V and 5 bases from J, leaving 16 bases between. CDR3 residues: CASSEPASDMDNEQFF. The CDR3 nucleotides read TGTGCCAGCAGTGAACCGGCTAGCGACATGGACAATGAGCAGTTCTTC.

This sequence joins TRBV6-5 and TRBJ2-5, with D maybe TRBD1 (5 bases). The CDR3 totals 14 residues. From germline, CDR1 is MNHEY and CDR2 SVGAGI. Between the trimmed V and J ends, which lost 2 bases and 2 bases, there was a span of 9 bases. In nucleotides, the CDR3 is TGTGCCAGCAGTTACGGGGCGGATCAAGAGACCCAGTACTTC. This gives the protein CASSYGADQETQYF.

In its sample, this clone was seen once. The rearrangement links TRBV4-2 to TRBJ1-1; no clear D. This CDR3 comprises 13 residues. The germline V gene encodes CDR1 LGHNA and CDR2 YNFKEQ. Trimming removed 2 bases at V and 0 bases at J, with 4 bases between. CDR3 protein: CASSQFMNTEAFF. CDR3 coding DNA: TGTGCCAGCAGCCAATTTATGAACACTGAAGCTTTCTTT.

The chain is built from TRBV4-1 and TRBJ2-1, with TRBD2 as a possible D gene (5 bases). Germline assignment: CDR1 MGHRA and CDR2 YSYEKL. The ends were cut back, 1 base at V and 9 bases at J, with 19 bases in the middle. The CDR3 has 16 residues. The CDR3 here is CASSQVPFRGPSEQFF. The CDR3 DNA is TGCGCCAGCAGCCAAGTTCCCTTCCGGGGTCCCAGTGAGCAGTTCTTC.

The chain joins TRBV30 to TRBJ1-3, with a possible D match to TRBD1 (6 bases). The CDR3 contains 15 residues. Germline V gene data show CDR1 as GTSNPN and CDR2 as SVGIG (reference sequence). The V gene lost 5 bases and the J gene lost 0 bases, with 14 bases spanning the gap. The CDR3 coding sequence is TGTGCCTGGGGGGCCCGAGGGGGCTCTGGAAACACCATATATTTT. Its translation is CAWGARGGSGNTIYF.

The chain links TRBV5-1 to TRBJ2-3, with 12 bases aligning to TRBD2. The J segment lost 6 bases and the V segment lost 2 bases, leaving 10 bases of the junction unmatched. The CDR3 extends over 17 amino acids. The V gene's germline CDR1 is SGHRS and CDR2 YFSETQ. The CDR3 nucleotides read TGCGCCAGCAGCTTTGGCGGACTAGCGGGGTCGGGGGATACGCAGTATTTT. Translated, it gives CASSFGGLAGSGDTQYF.

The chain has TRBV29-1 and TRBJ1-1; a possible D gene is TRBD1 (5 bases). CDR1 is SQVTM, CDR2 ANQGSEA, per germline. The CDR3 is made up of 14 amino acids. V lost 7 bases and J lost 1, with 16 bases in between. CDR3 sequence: CSALDRGGNTEAFF. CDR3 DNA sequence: TGCAGCGCGTTAGATCGGGGGGGGAACACTGAAGCTTTCTTT.

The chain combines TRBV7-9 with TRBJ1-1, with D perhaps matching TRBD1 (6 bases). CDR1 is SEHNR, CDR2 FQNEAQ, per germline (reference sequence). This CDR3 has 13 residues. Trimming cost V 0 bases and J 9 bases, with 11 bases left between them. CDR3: CASSLAVRDKAFF. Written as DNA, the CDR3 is TGTGCCAGCAGCTTAGCGGTTCGGGACAAAGCTTTCTTT. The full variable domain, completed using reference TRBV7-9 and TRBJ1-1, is DTGVSQNPRHKITKRGQNVTFRCDPISEHNRLYWYRQTLGQGPEFLTYFQNEAQLEKSRLLSDRFSAERPKGSFSTLEIQRTEQGDSAMYLCASSLAVRDKAFFGQGTRLTVV.

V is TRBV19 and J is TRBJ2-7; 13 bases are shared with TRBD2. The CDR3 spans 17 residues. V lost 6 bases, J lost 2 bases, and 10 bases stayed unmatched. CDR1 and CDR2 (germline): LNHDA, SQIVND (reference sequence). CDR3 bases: TGTGCCAGTAGACGGACTAGCGGGGGACATTCAACCTACGAGCAGTACTTC. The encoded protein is CASRRTSGGHSTYEQYF.

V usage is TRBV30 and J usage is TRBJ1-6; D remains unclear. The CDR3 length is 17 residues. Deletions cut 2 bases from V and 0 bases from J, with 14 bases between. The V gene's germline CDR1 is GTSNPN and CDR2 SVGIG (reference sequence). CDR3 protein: CAWSHAATSSYNSPLHF. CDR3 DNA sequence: TGTGCCTGGAGTCATGCGGCCACTAGCTCCTATAATTCACCCCTCCACTTT.

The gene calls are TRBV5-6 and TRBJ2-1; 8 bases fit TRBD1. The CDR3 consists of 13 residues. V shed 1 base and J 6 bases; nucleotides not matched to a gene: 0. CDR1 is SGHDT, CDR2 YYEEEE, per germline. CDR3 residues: CASSLTGGNEQFF. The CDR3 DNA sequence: TGTGCCAGCAGCTTGACAGGGGGCAATGAGCAGTTCTTC. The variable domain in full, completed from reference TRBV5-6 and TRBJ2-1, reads DAGVTQSPTHLIKTRGQQVTLRCSPKSGHDTVSWYQQALGQGPQFIFQYYEEEERQRGNFPDRFSGHQFPNYSSELNVNALLLGDSALYLCASSLTGGNEQFFGPGTRLTVL.

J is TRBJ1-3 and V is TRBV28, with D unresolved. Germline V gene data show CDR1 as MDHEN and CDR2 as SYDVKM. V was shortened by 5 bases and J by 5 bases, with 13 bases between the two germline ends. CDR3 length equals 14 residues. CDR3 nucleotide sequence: TGTGCCAGCAGTATGCCGGACGGGAGAAACACCATATATTTT. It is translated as CASSMPDGRNTIYF.

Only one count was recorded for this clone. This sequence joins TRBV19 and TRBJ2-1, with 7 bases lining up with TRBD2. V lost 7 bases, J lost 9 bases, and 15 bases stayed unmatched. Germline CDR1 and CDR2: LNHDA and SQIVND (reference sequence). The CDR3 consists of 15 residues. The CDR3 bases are TGTGCCAGTACCCCCCTCGGGGGGACTACGGTTGAGCAGTTCTTC. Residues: CASTPLGGTTVEQFF.

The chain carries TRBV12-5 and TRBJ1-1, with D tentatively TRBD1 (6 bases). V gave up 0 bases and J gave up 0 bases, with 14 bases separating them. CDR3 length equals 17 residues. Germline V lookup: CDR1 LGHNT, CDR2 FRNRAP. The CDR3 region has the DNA TGTGCTAGTGGTTTGGTACTAACAGGGAGCATGAACACTGAAGCTTTCTTT. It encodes CASGLVLTGSMNTEAFF.

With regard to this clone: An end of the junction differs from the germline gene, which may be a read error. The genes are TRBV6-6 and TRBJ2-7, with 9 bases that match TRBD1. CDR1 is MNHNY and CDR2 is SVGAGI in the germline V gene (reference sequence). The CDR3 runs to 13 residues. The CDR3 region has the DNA TGTGTCAGCAGCAAGGGACAGGGCTACGAGCAGTACTTC. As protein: CVSSKGQGYEQYF.

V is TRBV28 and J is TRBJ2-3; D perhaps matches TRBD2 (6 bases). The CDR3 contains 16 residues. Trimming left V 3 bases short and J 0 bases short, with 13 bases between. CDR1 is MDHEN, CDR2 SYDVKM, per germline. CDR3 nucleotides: TGTGCCAGCAGTTTGGGGAGGCGTCGGAGCACAGATACGCAGTATTTT. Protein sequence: CASSLGRRRSTDTQYF. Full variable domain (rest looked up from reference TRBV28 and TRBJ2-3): DVKVTQSSRYLVKRTGEKVFLECVQDMDHENMFWYRQDPGLGLRLIYFSYDVKMKEKGDIPEGYSVSREKKERFSLILESASTNQTSMYLCASSLGRRRSTDTQYFGPGTRLTVL.

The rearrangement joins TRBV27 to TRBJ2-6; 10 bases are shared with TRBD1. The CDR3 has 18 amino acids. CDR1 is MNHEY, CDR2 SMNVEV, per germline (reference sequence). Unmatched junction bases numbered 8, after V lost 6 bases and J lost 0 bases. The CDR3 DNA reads TGTGCCAGCAGGTTTATATGGACAGGGGGCTCTGGGGCCAACGTCCTGACTTTC. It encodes CASRFIWTGGSGANVLTF.

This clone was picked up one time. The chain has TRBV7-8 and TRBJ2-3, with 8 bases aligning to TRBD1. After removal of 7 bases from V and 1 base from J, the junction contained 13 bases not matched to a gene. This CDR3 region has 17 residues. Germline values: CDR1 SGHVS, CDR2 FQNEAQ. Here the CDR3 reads CASNRSRDRRRTDTQYF. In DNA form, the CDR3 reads TGTGCCAGCAACCGTTCCCGGGACAGGAGACGCACAGATACGCAGTATTTT.

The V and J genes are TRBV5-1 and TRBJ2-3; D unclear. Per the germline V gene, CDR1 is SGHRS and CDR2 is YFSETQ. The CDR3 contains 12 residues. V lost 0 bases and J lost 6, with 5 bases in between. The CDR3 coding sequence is TGCGCCAGCAGCTTGGTGCAGGATACGCAGTATTTT. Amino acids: CASSLVQDTQYF. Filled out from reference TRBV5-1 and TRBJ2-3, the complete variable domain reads KAGVTQTPRYLIKTRGQQVTLSCSPISGHRSVSWYQQTPGQGLQFLFEYFSETQRNKGNFPGRFSGRQFSNSRSEMNVSTLELGDSALYLCASSLVQDTQYFGPGTRLTVL.

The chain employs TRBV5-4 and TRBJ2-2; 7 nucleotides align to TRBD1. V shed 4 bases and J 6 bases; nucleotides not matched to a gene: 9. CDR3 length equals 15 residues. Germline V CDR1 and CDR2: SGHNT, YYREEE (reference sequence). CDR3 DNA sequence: TGTGCCAGCAGCCCCACGAGGGGGCCCCCCGGGGAGCTGTTTTTT. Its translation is CASSPTRGPPGELFF. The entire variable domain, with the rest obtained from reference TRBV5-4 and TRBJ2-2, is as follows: ETGVTQSPTHLIKTRGQQVTLRCSSQSGHNTVSWYQQALGQGPQFIFQYYREEENGRGNFPPRFSGLQFPNYSSELNVNALELDDSALYLCASSPTRGPPGELFFGEGSRLTVL.

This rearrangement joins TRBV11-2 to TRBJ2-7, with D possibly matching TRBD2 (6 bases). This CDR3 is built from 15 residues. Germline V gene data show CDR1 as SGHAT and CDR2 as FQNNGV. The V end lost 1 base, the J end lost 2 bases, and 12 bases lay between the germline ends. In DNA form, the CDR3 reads TGTGCCAGCAGCTTAGTAATGGACTACCCCTACGAGCAGTACTTC. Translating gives CASSLVMDYPYEQYF. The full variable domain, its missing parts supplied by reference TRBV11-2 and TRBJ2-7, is EAGVAQSPRYKIIEKRQSVAFWCNPISGHATLYWYQQILGQGPKLLIQFQNNGVVDDSQLPKDRFSAERLKGVDSTLKIQPAKLEDSAVYLCASSLVMDYPYEQYFGPGTRLTVT.

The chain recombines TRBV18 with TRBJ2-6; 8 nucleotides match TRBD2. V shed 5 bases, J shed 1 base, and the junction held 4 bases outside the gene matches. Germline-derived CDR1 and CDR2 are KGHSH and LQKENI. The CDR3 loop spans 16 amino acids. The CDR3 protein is CASSALAGSGANVLTF. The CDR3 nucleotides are TGTGCCAGCTCAGCGCTAGCGGGTTCTGGGGCCAACGTCCTGACTTTC.

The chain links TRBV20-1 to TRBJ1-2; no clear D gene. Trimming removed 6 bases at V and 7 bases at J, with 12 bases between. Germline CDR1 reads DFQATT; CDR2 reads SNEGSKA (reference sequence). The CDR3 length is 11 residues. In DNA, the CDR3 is TGCAGTGCACCCGAGACTAGTGGCTACACCTTC. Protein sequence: CSAPETSGYTF.

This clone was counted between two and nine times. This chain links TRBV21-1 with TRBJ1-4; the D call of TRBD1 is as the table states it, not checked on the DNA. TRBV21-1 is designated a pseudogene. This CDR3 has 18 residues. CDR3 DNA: TGTGCCAGCAGCCCCCGGACAGGAAAAAGGGCAACTAATGAAAAACTGTTTTTT. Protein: CASSPRTGKRATNEKLFF.

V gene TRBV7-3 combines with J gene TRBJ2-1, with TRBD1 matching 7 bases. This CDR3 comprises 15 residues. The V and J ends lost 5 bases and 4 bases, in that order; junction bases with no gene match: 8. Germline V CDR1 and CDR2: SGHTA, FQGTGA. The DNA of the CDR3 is TGTGCCAGCAGCACGAGTGGGACAGTTTACAATGAGCAGTTCTTC. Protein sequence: CASSTSGTVYNEQFF.

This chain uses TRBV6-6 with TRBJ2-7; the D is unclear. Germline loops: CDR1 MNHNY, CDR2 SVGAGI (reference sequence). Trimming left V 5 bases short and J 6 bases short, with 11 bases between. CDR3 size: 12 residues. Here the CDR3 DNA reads TGTGCCAGCAGTCACATCCCGGGCGAGCAGTACTTC. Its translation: CASSHIPGEQYF.